Each of the 28 T cell receptor beta chains below was sequenced from the same sample in a study of T cell changes during pregnancy in multiple sclerosis. Repertoires were generated with immunoSEQ multiplex PCR, while TCRdb's copy carries only in-frame clones and drops some. The profile shows 77,000 or so clones, around 93% of them singletons. The sample here was peripheral blood, taken in the second trimester of pregnancy. These receptors all stem from a female donor in good health, enrolled as a control in a pregnancy study.

The chain combines TRBV6-5 with TRBJ2-7; 7 bases line up with TRBD1. The germline V gene has CDR1 MNHEY and CDR2 SVGAGI. This CDR3 has 13 residues. The junction had 6 bases not matched to a gene; V was cut back by 7 bases and J by 3 bases. CDR3 sequence (DNA): TGTGCCAGCACCGGACAGGTTAACTACGAGCAGTACTTC. It codes for CASTGQVNYEQYF.

The chain is built from TRBV7-2 and TRBJ1-3; D not resolved. Trimming removed 6 bases from V and 0 bases from J, with 9 bases in between. This CDR3 has 14 amino acids. CDR1 SGHTA and CDR2 FQGNSA come from the germline V gene. Here the CDR3 reads CASSQEYSGNTIYF. As DNA, the CDR3 is TGTGCCAGCAGTCAGGAATACTCTGGAAACACCATATATTTT.

The V call is TRBV5-1, the J call TRBJ1-1; 8 bases are a match to TRBD1. Trimming took 0 bases from V and 0 from J; bases not matched to a gene: 1. The length of the CDR3 is 15 residues. Germline values: CDR1 SGHRS, CDR2 YFSETQ. CDR3 sequence reads: CASSLGDRMNTEAFF. The CDR3 DNA reads as TGCGCCAGCAGCTTGGGGGACAGGATGAACACTGAAGCTTTCTTT. The variable domain in full, with the rest retrieved from reference TRBV5-1 and TRBJ1-1, is KAGVTQTPRYLIKTRGQQVTLSCSPISGHRSVSWYQQTPGQGLQFLFEYFSETQRNKGNFPGRFSGRQFSNSRSEMNVSTLELGDSALYLCASSLGDRMNTEAFFGQGTRLTVV.

The rearrangement joins TRBV4-3 to TRBJ1-1; D is unresolved. This CDR3 contains 14 residues. Trimming shortened V by 4 bases and J by 5 bases, and 14 bases separated the two germline ends. Germline-derived CDR1 and CDR2 are LGHNA and YSLEER. DNA of the CDR3: TGCGCCAGCAGCCCCGTGCTGAGGAATACTGAAGCTTTCTTT. It is translated as CASSPVLRNTEAFF.

The chain joins TRBV7-2 to TRBJ1-4; D call uncertain. Germline V gives CDR1 SGHTA, CDR2 FQGNSA. Trimming took 5 bases from V and 0 from J, leaving 13 bases between them. CDR3 length: 16 residues. The CDR3 protein is CASSDRRTATNEKLFF. The DNA of the CDR3 is TGTGCCAGCAGCGATAGGAGAACCGCAACTAATGAAAAACTGTTTTTT.

This chain connects TRBV6-5 to TRBJ1-1; 7 bases line up with TRBD1. Germline CDR1 MNHEY, CDR2 SVGAGI. The length of the CDR3 is 13 residues. With V trimmed by 7 bases and J by 2 bases, 4 bases remained unmatched. The CDR3 protein is CASTGTVNTEAFF. Here the CDR3 DNA reads TGTGCCAGCACCGGGACAGTTAACACTGAAGCTTTCTTT.

The V and J genes are TRBV19 and TRBJ1-3; maybe TRBD1 (6 bases). V dropped 5 bases and J dropped 1 base, with 12 bases sitting between them. The CDR3 runs 15 residues. Germline CDR1 and CDR2: LNHDA and SQIVND (reference sequence). The CDR3 DNA is TGTGCCAGTAGTGTTTTCAGGGGATCTGGAAACACCATATATTTT. It is translated as CASSVFRGSGNTIYF.

The V and J genes are TRBV5-1 and TRBJ1-3; 9 bases map to TRBD1. V was pared by 3 bases and J by 1 base, with 5 bases of the junction left unmatched. The CDR3 contains 16 residues. CDR1 SGHRS and CDR2 YFSETQ come from the germline V gene. As DNA, the CDR3 is TGCGCCAGCAGCTCTTCCGGGACAGGGTCTGGAAACACCATATATTTT. Its translation is CASSSSGTGSGNTIYF.

The chain carries TRBV11-3 and TRBJ2-7; no reliable D call. V lost 5 bases, J lost 3 bases, and 17 bases lay in between. The CDR3 is 15 residues long. Per the germline V gene, CDR1 is SGHNT and CDR2 is YENEEA. The CDR3 is CASSQGSSVNYEQYF. For the CDR3, the DNA is TGTGCCAGCAGCCAAGGTAGCTCTGTTAACTACGAGCAGTACTTC.

V usage is TRBV9 and J usage is TRBJ2-3; TRBD2 is a possible D gene (5 bases). Per the germline V gene, CDR1 is SGDLS and CDR2 is YYNGEE. V was cut by 3 bases and J by 10 bases, with 9 bases left in between. The CDR3 is 11 amino acids. For the CDR3, the DNA is TGTGCCAGCAGCGCTTCGGGGTCGCAGTATTTT. This codes for CASSASGSQYF.

V gene TRBV18 combines with J gene TRBJ2-2; D remains unclear. The V and J ends lost 2 bases and 7 bases respectively, with 14 bases between them. This CDR3 has 15 amino acids. Per germline, CDR1 KGHSH and CDR2 LQKENI. CDR3 sequence (DNA): TGTGCCAGCTCACCAAGCAGTCGAGGTGGCGGGGAGCTGTTTTTT. Amino acid sequence: CASSPSSRGGGELFF.

V is TRBV5-6 and J is TRBJ2-7; maybe TRBD1 (5 bases). CDR1 and CDR2 from the germline V gene are SGHDT and YYEEEE. The V end lost 1 base, the J end lost 4 bases, and 12 bases lay between the germline ends. The CDR3 is made up of 14 amino acids. The DNA of the CDR3 is TGTGCCAGCAGCTTGAGTGCAGGGAAGTACGAGCAGTACTTC. This codes for CASSLSAGKYEQYF.

This chain links TRBV27 with TRBJ1-1; 10 bases are shared with TRBD1. The V and J ends lost 3 bases and 4 bases, in that order; junction bases with no gene match: 14. Looked up from germline, CDR1 is MNHEY and CDR2 is SMNVEV (reference sequence). This CDR3 has 18 residues. The CDR3 DNA sequence: TGTGCCAGCAGTTTCGCACCGGGACAGGGGAGTAGTAGCACTGAAGCTTTCTTT. As protein: CASSFAPGQGSSSTEAFF.

V and J are TRBV5-1 and TRBJ1-1, with D perhaps matching TRBD1 (6 bases). This CDR3 contains 14 residues. V lost 3 bases to trimming and J lost 4 bases, with 13 bases between them. Germline CDR1 reads SGHRS; CDR2 reads YFSETQ. The CDR3 DNA is TGCGCCAGCAGCTCAAGAGGGGGGGGCACTGAAGCTTTCTTT. Protein: CASSSRGGGTEAFF.

The chain links TRBV19 to TRBJ2-3; 8 bases are a match to TRBD1. The length of the CDR3 is 15 residues. The ends lost 5 bases at V and 3 bases at J; junction bases unmatched: 7. Germline lookup yields CDR1 LNHDA and CDR2 SQIVND (reference sequence). The CDR3 sequence is CASSEAGGETDTQYF. The CDR3 bases are TGTGCCAGTAGTGAGGCAGGGGGCGAAACAGATACGCAGTATTTT.

This clone has just one count. The chain combines TRBV5-8 with TRBJ1-6, with D possibly matching TRBD1 (6 bases). CDR1 SGHTS and CDR2 YDEGEE come from the germline V gene. V was cut by 2 bases and J by 10 bases, with 13 bases left in between. The CDR3 contains 14 residues. This CDR3 is CASSFSGENSPLHF. DNA of the CDR3: TGTGCCAGCAGCTTCTCAGGGGAAAACTCACCCCTCCACTTT.

The CDR3 loop reads CASRETGGATDTQYF. CDR3 coding DNA: TGTGCCAGCAGGGAAACAGGGGGCGCAACAGATACGCAGTATTTT. The chain links TRBV2 to TRBJ2-3, with 9 bases fitting TRBD1. The CDR3 has 15 residues. Germline values: CDR1 SNHLY, CDR2 FYNNEI. V lost 6 bases and J lost 3; bases outside the gene matches: 7.

The chain links TRBV2 to TRBJ1-5; maybe TRBD1 (6 bases). The CDR3 contains 15 residues. V shed 8 bases and J shed 0 bases, with 14 bases lying between them. Germline V lookup: CDR1 SNHLY, CDR2 FYNNEI. CDR3 amino acids: CASRRDTNSNQPQHF. The CDR3 DNA is TGTGCCAGCCGCCGGGACACCAATAGCAATCAGCCCCAGCATTTT.

The chain employs TRBV7-8 and TRBJ2-3; perhaps TRBD1 as D (6 bases). The germline gives CDR1 SGHVS, CDR2 FQNEAQ. The CDR3 has 22 amino acids. V lost 6 bases and J 0 bases, leaving 34 bases between the germline ends. The chain's CDR3 is CASRSWVSEGVRGSVSTDTQYF. The CDR3 nucleotides read TGTGCCAGCAGGTCGTGGGTCTCAGAGGGGGTGAGGGGGTCAGTTAGCACAGATACGCAGTATTTT.

The chain has TRBV19 and TRBJ1-5, with a possible D match to TRBD1 (6 bases). V lost 9 bases and J lost 7, with 13 bases in between. The CDR3 covers 12 residues. Per germline, CDR1 LNHDA and CDR2 SQIVND (reference sequence). The CDR3 reads CARGGDRQPQHF. DNA for the CDR3: TGTGCCAGAGGGGGGGATAGACAGCCCCAGCATTTT.

J is TRBJ2-7 and V is TRBV4-2; 7 bases are shared with TRBD1. V was clipped by 3 bases and J by 5 bases; unmatched bases: 13. The CDR3 consists of 16 residues. Germline V gene sequence: CDR1 LGHNA, CDR2 YNFKEQ. CDR3 amino acids: CASSQGSLRGGDEQYF. In DNA form, the CDR3 reads TGTGCCAGCAGCCAGGGGAGCCTTCGAGGGGGCGACGAGCAGTACTTC.

The chain combines TRBV5-5 with TRBJ2-7; 7 bases match TRBD2. The length of the CDR3 is 18 residues. Per the germline V gene, CDR1 is SGHKS and CDR2 is YYEKEE (reference sequence). The junction had 15 bases not matched to a gene; V was cut back by 0 bases and J by 3 bases. CDR3 DNA sequence: TGTGCCAGCAGCTTGGCAGTGGTACTAGCGTTTTCCCGCTACGAGCAGTACTTC. This encodes CASSLAVVLAFSRYEQYF.

The chain recombines TRBV27 with TRBJ2-7; TRBD1 matches 8 bases. CDR1 is MNHEY, CDR2 SMNVEV, per germline (reference sequence). The CDR3 covers 14 residues. V was pared by 6 bases and J by 0 bases, with 4 bases of the junction left unmatched. The CDR3 DNA sequence: TGTGCCAGCAGAGTGACAGGGGACTCCTACGAGCAGTACTTC. It specifies CASRVTGDSYEQYF.

The CDR3 nucleotides read TGTGCCATCAGTGAGGGACTAGCGGGGTTTTGGCAGTTCTTC. As protein: CAISEGLAGFWQFF. The chain has TRBV10-3 and TRBJ2-1; 12 bases match TRBD2. The length of the CDR3 is 14 residues. The V segment lost 2 bases and the J segment 12 bases; nucleotides outside the gene matches: 5. Germline V gene sequence: CDR1 ENHRY, CDR2 SYGVKD.

The rearrangement links TRBV11-2 to TRBJ1-1; the match to TRBD1 covers 7 bases. The germline V gene encodes CDR1 SGHAT and CDR2 FQNNGV. This CDR3 has 14 residues. V shed 5 bases, J shed 1 base, and the junction held 4 bases outside the gene matches. The CDR3 region is CASSLGTENTEAFF. The CDR3 bases are TGTGCCAGCAGCCTTGGGACAGAGAACACTGAAGCTTTCTTT.

The V call is TRBV4-3, the J call TRBJ1-5; D is possibly TRBD1 (5 bases). Between the trimmed V and J ends, which lost 4 bases and 0 bases, there was a span of 10 bases. CDR1 is LGHNA, CDR2 YSLEER, per germline. The CDR3 totals 15 residues. The CDR3 bases are TGCGCCAGCAGCCTAGACAGATATAGCAATCAGCCCCAGCATTTT. It yields the protein CASSLDRYSNQPQHF.

The chain links TRBV18 to TRBJ1-6; 10 nucleotides align to TRBD1. The length of the CDR3 is 16 residues. Germline V gives CDR1 KGHSH, CDR2 LQKENI. With V trimmed by 3 bases and J by 7 bases, 6 bases remained unmatched. The CDR3 sequence is CASSPPGTGENSPLHF. In nucleotides, the CDR3 is TGTGCCAGCTCACCTCCCGGGACAGGGGAAAATTCACCCCTCCACTTT.

This chain joins TRBV29-1 and TRBJ2-7; D is perhaps TRBD2 (7 bases). The germline CDR1 and CDR2 sequences are SQVTM and ANQGSEA. With 6 bases removed from V and 0 bases from J, the gap between germline ends came to 12 bases. CDR3 length equals 13 residues. The CDR3 here is CSVWGGLSYEQYF. The DNA for the CDR3 is TGCAGCGTGTGGGGGGGCCTCTCCTACGAGCAGTACTTC.